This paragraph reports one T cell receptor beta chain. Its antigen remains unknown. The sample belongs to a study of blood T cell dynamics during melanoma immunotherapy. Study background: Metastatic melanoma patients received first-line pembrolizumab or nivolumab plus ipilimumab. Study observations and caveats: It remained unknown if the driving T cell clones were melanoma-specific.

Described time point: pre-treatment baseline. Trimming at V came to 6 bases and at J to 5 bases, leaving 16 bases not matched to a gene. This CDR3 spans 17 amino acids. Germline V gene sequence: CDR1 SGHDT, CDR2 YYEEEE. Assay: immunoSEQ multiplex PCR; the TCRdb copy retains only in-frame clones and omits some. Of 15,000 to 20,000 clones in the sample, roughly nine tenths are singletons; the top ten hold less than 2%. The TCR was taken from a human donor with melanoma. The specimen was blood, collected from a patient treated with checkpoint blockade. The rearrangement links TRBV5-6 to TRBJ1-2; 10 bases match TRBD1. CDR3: CASKDGPTGTGEYGYTF. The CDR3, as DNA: TGTGCCAGCAAAGACGGTCCAACCGGGACAGGGGAGTATGGCTACACCTTC.